These 30 T cell receptor beta chains were all obtained from the same sample, sequenced in a study of early T cells in non-severe SARS-CoV-2 infection. TCRdb processed the 5' RACE reads anew with MiXCR; each CDR3 protein has one entry. Of roughly 50,000 distinct CDR3 sequences in the sample, under 7.5% were seen once. The specimen comprised whole blood, sampled at baseline. All receptors derive from an adult who was a healthcare worker with PCR-confirmed SARS-CoV-2 infection or an uninfected control (not recorded which).

The chain carries TRBV5-5 and TRBJ2-2; D not resolved. CDR1 is SGHKS, CDR2 YYEKEE, per germline (reference sequence). Trimming removed 3 bases from V and 0 bases from J, with 6 bases in between. This CDR3 has 14 amino acids. This CDR3 is CASSSGANTGELFF. In nucleotides, the CDR3 is TGTGCCAGCAGCTCAGGAGCGAACACCGGGGAGCTGTTTTTT.

This clonotype has ten or more counts. The germline gene is not matched at one end of the junction; a read error may be the cause. The chain carries TRBV5-6 and TRBJ2-7; D might be TRBD1 or TRBD2, each matching 5 bases. CDR1 SGHDT and CDR2 YYEEEE come from the germline V gene. The CDR3 runs 14 residues. The CDR3 spells CASSSRVPHGGQFF. The CDR3 DNA follows: TGTGCCAGCAGCTCCCGGGTCCCGCATGGGGGTCAATTCTTC.

The chain uses TRBV5-4 and TRBJ2-5; the D is unclear. Germline assignment: CDR1 SGHNT and CDR2 YYREEE (reference sequence). The V and J ends lost 0 bases and 3 bases respectively, with 9 bases between them. CDR3 length equals 14 residues. In DNA, the CDR3 is TGTGCCAGCAGCTTGGTTAATTCAGAAGAGACCCAGTACTTC. Translation: CASSLVNSEETQYF. Variable domain in full (rest from reference TRBV5-4 and TRBJ2-5): ETGVTQSPTHLIKTRGQQVTLRCSSQSGHNTVSWYQQALGQGPQFIFQYYREEENGRGNFPPRFSGLQFPNYSSELNVNALELDDSALYLCASSLVNSEETQYFGPGTRLLVL.

The V and J genes are TRBV7-9 and TRBJ2-7; 7 bases match TRBD1. The CDR3 is 15 amino acids. J was trimmed by 2 bases and V by 1 base; bases with no gene match: 5. Germline V gene data show CDR1 as SEHNR and CDR2 as FQNEAQ (reference sequence). CDR3 loop: CASSLEFGTAYEQYF. DNA of the CDR3: TGTGCCAGCAGCTTAGAGTTCGGGACAGCCTACGAGCAGTACTTC.

The V gene is TRBV18, the J gene TRBJ2-2, with D unresolved. This CDR3 has 14 residues. Per the germline V gene, CDR1 is KGHSH and CDR2 is LQKENI. The V end lost 3 bases, the J end lost 9 bases, and 14 bases lay between the germline ends. Here the CDR3 reads CASSPPTRARELFF. As DNA, the CDR3 is TGTGCCAGCTCACCCCCGACGCGAGCTCGGGAGCTGTTTTTT. The full variable domain, rest sourced from reference TRBV18 and TRBJ2-2, is NAGVMQNPRHLVRRRGQEARLRCSPMKGHSHVYWYRQLPEEGLKFMVYLQKENIIDESGMPKERFSAEFPKEGPSILRIQQVVRGDSAAYFCASSPPTRARELFFGEGSRLTVL.

This clonotype was seen repeatedly, ten times or more. This chain uses TRBV28 with TRBJ1-1; 7 bases match TRBD1. J lost 5 bases, V lost 4 bases, and 7 bases had no gene match. The CDR3 totals 14 residues. In germline, CDR1 is MDHEN, CDR2 SYDVKM. The CDR3 region is CASSSPSDRTEAFF. The CDR3 bases are TGTGCCAGCAGTTCCCCATCGGACAGGACTGAAGCTTTCTTT.

The chain joins TRBV7-9 to TRBJ2-3; 8 bases line up with TRBD2. With V trimmed by 2 bases and J by 3 bases, 7 bases remained unmatched. CDR3 size: 16 residues. CDR1 SEHNR and CDR2 FQNEAQ come from the germline V gene (reference sequence). The CDR3 reads CASSLKREGPTDTQYF. As DNA, the CDR3 is TGTGCCAGCAGCTTAAAACGGGAGGGCCCGACAGATACGCAGTATTTT.

The table lists this clonotype with many counts. The genes are TRBV2 and TRBJ1-1; 7 nucleotides align to TRBD1. Trimming at V came to 6 bases and at J to 5 bases, leaving 6 bases not matched to a gene. The CDR3 consists of 13 residues. Germline V gene data show CDR1 as SNHLY and CDR2 as FYNNEI. The CDR3, as DNA: TGTGCCAGCAGCGACAGGGTAATGACTGAAGCTTTCTTT. Translating it yields CASSDRVMTEAFF.

This clonotype appeared once. Possible read error: a much larger clone is one base away. The gene calls are TRBV6-2 or TRBV6-3 and TRBJ2-7; no clear D gene. V dropped 6 bases and J dropped 0 bases, with 21 bases sitting between them. CDR3 length: 17 residues. Germline CDR1 reads MNHEY; CDR2 reads SVGEGT. CDR3 protein: CASSVHYKQPSSYEQYF. The CDR3, as DNA: TGTGCCAGCAGCGTCCACTATAAACAGCCTTCCTCCTACGAGCAGTACTTC.

V gene TRBV5-1 combines with J gene TRBJ2-7, with D tentatively TRBD1 (5 bases). Germline V gene lookup returns CDR1 SGHRS and CDR2 YFSETQ. The V end was cut by 0 bases, the J end by 1 base, with 14 bases between. The CDR3 covers 16 residues. The CDR3 DNA follows: TGCGCCAGCAGCTTGGCCCTCGACAGCCCTTCCTACGAGCAGTACTTC. Translating gives CASSLALDSPSYEQYF.

This clonotype was recorded a few times. V gene TRBV4-2 combines with J gene TRBJ1-5, with D tentatively TRBD1 (5 bases). In germline, CDR1 is LGHNA, CDR2 YNFKEQ. This CDR3 has 14 amino acids. V was cut by 0 bases and J by 9 bases, with 12 bases left in between. CDR3 coding DNA: TGTGCCAGCAGCCAAGAGAGGGGCCCTCGGCCCCAGCATTTT. Protein sequence: CASSQERGPRPQHF.

In this sample, this clonotype turned up a few times. This sequence joins TRBV9 and TRBJ1-4, with D possibly matching TRBD1 (5 bases). V was clipped by 1 base and J by 5 bases, with 12 bases between them. CDR1 is SGDLS and CDR2 is YYNGEE in the germline V gene. This CDR3 has 15 amino acids. The CDR3 DNA follows: TGTGCCAGCAGCGTAAGATCAGGGATCAATGAAAAACTGTTTTTT. Amino acids: CASSVRSGINEKLFF.

This clonotype has ten or more counts. The chain uses TRBV5-1 and TRBJ2-2; 8 bases line up with TRBD2. CDR3 length: 15 residues. V lost 3 bases to trimming and J lost 2 bases; unmatched junction nucleotides: 3. Germline V gene sequence: CDR1 SGHRS, CDR2 YFSETQ. The CDR3 protein is CASSWVAGNTGELFF. For the CDR3, the DNA is TGCGCCAGCAGCTGGGTAGCGGGAAACACCGGGGAGCTGTTTTTT.

Comment on this clonotype: The limits of the CDR3 on the DNA are not certain, so only TCRdb's listed CDR3 is given. The chain is built from TRBV29-1 and TRBJ2-2; the tabulated D call, TRBD2, remains unverified against the DNA. Per germline, CDR1 SQVTM and CDR2 ANQGSEA. Both ends counted, the CDR3 spans 15 residues. CDR3 sequence: CSVERVVGTGELFFF.

The chain couples TRBV19 to TRBJ1-5; D ambiguous. Trimming shortened V by 1 base and J by 1 base, and 11 bases separated the two germline ends. Germline CDR1 is LNHDA and CDR2 is SQIVND (reference sequence). The CDR3 spans 16 residues. In DNA form, the CDR3 reads TGTGCCAGTAGTATAGTGGCCGGCGGAAGCAATCAGCCCCAGCATTTT. Protein product: CASSIVAGGSNQPQHF.

This clonotype was seen a handful of times. The chain joins TRBV7-9 to TRBJ2-5; a weak D match, TRBD1 (5 bases). Germline assignment: CDR1 SEHNR and CDR2 FQNEAQ (reference sequence). The V and J ends lost 1 base and 4 bases respectively, with 19 bases between them. This CDR3 region has 17 residues. This chain's CDR3 is CASSLGFAGLPRETQYF. The CDR3 nucleotides are TGTGCCAGCAGCTTAGGTTTTGCAGGGCTCCCCCGAGAGACCCAGTACTTC.

This clonotype appeared many times. The gene calls are TRBV5-4 and TRBJ1-2, with TRBD1 identical over 11 bases. V was clipped by 3 bases and J by 2 bases; unmatched bases: 9. Germline CDR1 is SGHNT and CDR2 is YYREEE (reference sequence). This CDR3 is built from 17 residues. This CDR3 is CASSSYGQGARNYGYTF. CDR3 DNA: TGTGCCAGCAGCTCTTATGGACAGGGGGCGCGGAACTATGGCTACACCTTC.

The chain is built from TRBV27 and TRBJ2-5; D is possibly TRBD1 (5 bases). CDR1 is MNHEY, CDR2 SMNVEV, per germline (reference sequence). The CDR3 sequence is 14 residues long. With 3 bases removed from V and 5 bases from J, the gap between germline ends came to 13 bases. The DNA of the CDR3 is TGTGCCAGCAGTTTGTACAGGACGTTGGAGACCCAGTACTTC. Its translation is CASSLYRTLETQYF.

The chain uses TRBV7-8 and TRBJ1-2; D is unclear. V was pared by 2 bases and J by 4 bases, with 5 bases between. The germline gives CDR1 SGHVS, CDR2 FQNEAQ. The CDR3 totals 12 residues. The CDR3 reads CASSLNTYGYTF. CDR3 nucleotides: TGTGCCAGCAGCTTAAACACCTATGGCTACACCTTC.

This chain joins TRBV7-6 and TRBJ2-3, with TRBD2 identical over 7 bases. The length of the CDR3 is 16 residues. V gave up 6 bases and J gave up 4 bases; unmatched junction bases: 13. From germline, CDR1 is SGHVS and CDR2 FNYEAQ. CDR3 DNA sequence: TGTGCCAGCAGTCAAATGGCGGGAGTTCGGTCAGATACGCAGTATTTT. Translated, it gives CASSQMAGVRSDTQYF.

The V gene is TRBV7-6, the J gene TRBJ2-2, with 10 bases identical to TRBD2. The V gene end was trimmed by 5 bases and the J gene end by 4 bases; junction bases not matched to a gene: 7. This CDR3 region has 16 residues. Germline CDR1 SGHVS, CDR2 FNYEAQ. The CDR3 DNA reads TGTGCCAGCAGCCCTTTGAGCGGGAGGGTCACCGGGGAGCTGTTTTTT. Translation: CASSPLSGRVTGELFF.

The chain is built from TRBV29-1 and TRBJ2-5, with 7 bases aligning to TRBD1. V was pared by 8 bases and J by 2 bases, with 5 bases of the junction left unmatched. Germline V gene lookup returns CDR1 SQVTM and CDR2 ANQGSEA. CDR3 length equals 12 residues. CDR3 sequence: CSSRQGQETQYF. For the CDR3, the DNA is TGCAGCTCCAGACAGGGACAAGAGACCCAGTACTTC.

This clonotype showed up many times. The rearrangement links TRBV7-6 to TRBJ1-5, with 9 bases matching TRBD1. In germline, CDR1 is SGHVS, CDR2 FNYEAQ. The junction had 6 bases not matched to a gene; V was cut back by 5 bases and J by 4 bases. The CDR3 consists of 15 residues. As DNA, the CDR3 is TGTGCCAGCAGCCTAGGACAGGGGATAAATCAGCCCCAGCATTTT. It yields the protein CASSLGQGINQPQHF.

The chain combines TRBV20-1 with TRBJ2-4; 9 nucleotides align to TRBD1. The CDR3 totals 16 residues. Germline trimming cut 7 bases from V and 0 bases from J; bases unmatched to any gene: 10. From germline, CDR1 is DFQATT and CDR2 SNEGSKA (reference sequence). CDR3 residues: CSVPSGTGLAKNIQYF. CDR3 coding DNA: TGCAGTGTTCCATCCGGGACAGGGTTAGCCAAAAACATTCAGTACTTC.

This clonotype was counted ten times or more. The genes are TRBV20-1 and TRBJ2-2; D is uncertain. Germline V gene data show CDR1 as DFQATT and CDR2 as SNEGSKA (reference sequence). Trimming pared 3 bases from V and 1 base from J, leaving 6 bases between. CDR3 length: 13 residues. Written as DNA, the CDR3 is TGCAGTGCTAGGATAGGGAACACCGGGGAGCTGTTTTTT. Encoded protein: CSARIGNTGELFF.

The sample holds a few counts of this clonotype. The V and J genes are TRBV7-9 and TRBJ2-1, with 7 bases fitting TRBD1. This CDR3 comprises 13 residues. V gave up 1 base and J gave up 13 bases; unmatched junction bases: 7. The germline V gene has CDR1 SEHNR and CDR2 FQNEAQ (reference sequence). Written as DNA, the CDR3 is TGTGCCAGCAGCTTAGTGCTCCAGGGGGTACAGTTCTTC. Its translation: CASSLVLQGVQFF.

This clonotype occurred many times. The chain combines TRBV5-1 with TRBJ1-1; D is ambiguous. CDR1 SGHRS and CDR2 YFSETQ come from the germline V gene. V lost 7 bases and J lost 0, with 10 bases in between. This CDR3 region has 13 residues. CDR3 in DNA: TGCGCCAGCGGGATAGGAATGAACACTGAAGCTTTCTTT. Its translation: CASGIGMNTEAFF.

Ten or more counts support this clonotype. The CDR3 loop reads CASSEGLASGNTQYF. CDR3 bases: TGTGCCAGCAGTGAGGGGCTGGCGTCTGGGAATACGCAGTATTTT. This chain joins TRBV25-1 and TRBJ2-3; weak D call: TRBD1 (5 bases). Trimming took 3 bases from V and 7 from J, leaving 17 bases between them. The germline V gene encodes CDR1 MGHDK and CDR2 SYGVNS. This CDR3 contains 15 residues.

This clonotype was counted ten times or more. The genes are TRBV4-2 and TRBJ2-7, with 8 bases lining up with TRBD1. Germline CDR1 LGHNA, CDR2 YNFKEQ. V dropped 1 base and J dropped 4; count of bases not matched to a gene: 3. The CDR3 has 14 residues. The CDR3 sequence: CASSQGRGRYEQYF. The DNA for the CDR3 is TGTGCCAGCAGCCAAGGCAGGGGGCGGTACGAGCAGTACTTC.

The chain combines TRBV6-2 or TRBV6-3 with TRBJ1-1, with D perhaps TRBD1 (6 bases). V lost 6 bases to trimming and J lost 1 base, with 12 bases between them. The CDR3 covers 14 residues. The germline V gene has CDR1 MNHEY and CDR2 SVGEGT. CDR3 region: CASRETGANTEAFF. The CDR3 region has the DNA TGTGCCAGCAGAGAGACAGGCGCGAACACTGAAGCTTTCTTT.